This T cell receptor (beta chain) was captured in a study of blood T cells in healthy people across ages. This CDR3 spans 12 amino acids. The germline CDR1 and CDR2 sequences are SNHLY and FYNNEI. V lost 3 bases, J lost 8 bases, and 8 bases lay in between. The second PCR ran roughly 6 to 11 cycles with a sample-barcoded 5' primer and J-beta primers. TCRdb processed the 5' RACE reads anew with MiXCR; each CDR3 protein has one entry. In the table there are around 1,000,000 distinct CDR3 sequences, about two fifths of which are singletons. This clonotype was recorded a few times. The chain joins TRBV2 to TRBJ2-1; D assignment may be TRBD1 or TRBD2 (5 bases each). The sequence was collected from a man aged 18 to 30 in good health. The specimen was blood. The CDR3 here is CASSDGGYEQFF. CDR3 nucleotide sequence: TGTGCCAGCAGTGATGGGGGTTATGAGCAGTTCTTC.